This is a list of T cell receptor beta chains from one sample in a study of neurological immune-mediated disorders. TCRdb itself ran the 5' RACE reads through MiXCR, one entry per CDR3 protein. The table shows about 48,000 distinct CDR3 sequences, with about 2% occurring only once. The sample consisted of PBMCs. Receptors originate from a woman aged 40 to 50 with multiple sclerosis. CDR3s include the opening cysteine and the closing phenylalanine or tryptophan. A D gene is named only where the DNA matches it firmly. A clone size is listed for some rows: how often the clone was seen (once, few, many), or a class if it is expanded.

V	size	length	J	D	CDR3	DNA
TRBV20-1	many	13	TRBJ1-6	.	CSAHHSYNSPLHF	TGCAGTGCTCACCACTCCTATAATTCACCCCTCCACTTT
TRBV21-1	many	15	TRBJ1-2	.	CASSRFRQGGYGYTF	TGTGCCAGCAGCAGGTTTCGACAGGGAGGATATGGCTACACCTTC
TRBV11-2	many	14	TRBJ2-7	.	CASSLVVVGTEQYF	TGTGCCAGCAGCTTAGTAGTGGTAGGGACCGAGCAGTACTTC
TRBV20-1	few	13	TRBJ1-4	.	CSASSQGSEKLFF	TGCAGTGCTAGTTCTCAGGGTAGTGAAAAACTGTTTTTT
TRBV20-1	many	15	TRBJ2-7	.	CSALGGLGEFYEQYF	TGCAGTGCTTTAGGCGGGTTGGGAGAGTTCTACGAGCAGTACTTC
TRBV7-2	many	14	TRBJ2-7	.	CASSLAARGYEQYF	TGTGCCAGCAGCTTAGCGGCCAGGGGCTACGAGCAGTACTTC
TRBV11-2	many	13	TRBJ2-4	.	CASSYWTENIQYF	TGTGCCAGCAGCTACTGGACAGAAAACATTCAGTACTTC
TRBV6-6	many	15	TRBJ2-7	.	CASSYSNLRRDEQYF	TGTGCCAGCAGTTACTCCAACCTTCGGCGCGACGAGCAGTACTTC
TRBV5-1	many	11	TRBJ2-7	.	CASSLNNEQYF	TGCGCCAGCAGCTTGAACAACGAGCAGTACTTC
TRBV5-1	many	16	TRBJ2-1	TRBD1	CASSPDPGQGMNEQFF	TGCGCCAGCAGCCCCGACCCGGGACAGGGTATGAATGAGCAGTTCTTC
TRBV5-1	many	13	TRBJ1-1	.	CASSGYLNTEAFF	TGCGCCAGCAGCGGTTACTTAAACACTGAAGCTTTCTTT
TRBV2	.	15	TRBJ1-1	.	CASSEQRGENTEAFF	TGTGCCAGCAGTGAACAGCGGGGGGAGAACACTGAAGCTTTCTTT
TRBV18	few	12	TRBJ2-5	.	CASSRAQETQYF	TGTGCCAGCTCACGGGCGCAAGAGACCCAGTACTTC
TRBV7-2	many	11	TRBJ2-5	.	CASSFWETQYF	TGTGCCAGCAGTTTTTGGGAGACCCAGTACTTC
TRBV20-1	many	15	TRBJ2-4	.	CSANPSWWGINIQYF	TGCAGTGCTAACCCCTCTTGGTGGGGTATCAACATTCAGTACTTC
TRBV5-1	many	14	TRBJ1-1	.	CASSLFHLNTEAFF	TGCGCCAGCAGCTTGTTCCACTTGAACACTGAAGCTTTCTTT
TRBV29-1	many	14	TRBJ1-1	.	CSVEDGGGNTEAFF	TGCAGCGTTGAAGATGGAGGGGGGAACACTGAAGCTTTCTTT
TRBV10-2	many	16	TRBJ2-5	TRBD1	CASSDLGQPEEETQYF	TGCGCCAGCAGTGATCTGGGACAGCCGGAGGAAGAGACCCAGTACTTC
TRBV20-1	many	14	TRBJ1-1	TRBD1	CSARPTGRDTEAFF	TGCAGTGCTAGACCGACAGGGAGGGACACTGAAGCTTTCTTT
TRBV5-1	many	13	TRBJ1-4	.	CASSRFPGEKLFF	TGCGCCAGCAGCCGCTTCCCTGGCGAAAAACTGTTTTTT
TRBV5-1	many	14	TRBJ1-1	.	CASSLAAGGAEAFF	TGCGCCAGCAGCTTGGCCGCCGGAGGGGCTGAAGCTTTCTTT
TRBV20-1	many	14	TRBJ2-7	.	CSATQGGSLGEQYF	TGCAGTGCTACCCAGGGGGGGTCGCTCGGCGAGCAGTACTTC
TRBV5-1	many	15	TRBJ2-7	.	CASSLEGRSSYEQYF	TGCGCCAGCAGCTTGGAGGGGAGGAGCTCCTACGAGCAGTACTTC
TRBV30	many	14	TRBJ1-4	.	CAWSWTANNEKLFF	TGTGCCTGGAGTTGGACAGCCAATAATGAAAAACTGTTTTTT
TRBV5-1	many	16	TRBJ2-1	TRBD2	CASSRVAGANYNEQFF	TGCGCCAGCAGCAGAGTAGCGGGGGCCAACTACAATGAGCAGTTCTTC
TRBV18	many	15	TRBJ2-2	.	CASSLPFRVSGELFF	TGTGCCAGCTCACTACCCTTCAGGGTGTCCGGGGAGCTGTTTTTT
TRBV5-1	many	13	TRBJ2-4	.	CASSQEGTGIQYF	TGCGCCAGCAGCCAGGAGGGTACCGGCATTCAGTACTTC
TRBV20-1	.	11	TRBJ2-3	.	CSADPSGTQYF	TGCAGTGCCGACCCATCGGGTACGCAGTATTTT
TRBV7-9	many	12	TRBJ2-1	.	CASSLIPNEQFF	TGTGCCAGCAGCTTAATCCCAAATGAGCAGTTCTTC
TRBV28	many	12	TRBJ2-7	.	CASAQQGHEQYF	TGTGCCAGCGCCCAGCAGGGGCACGAGCAGTACTTC
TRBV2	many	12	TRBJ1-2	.	CASLEADNGYTF	TGTGCCAGCCTTGAAGCGGACAATGGCTACACCTTC
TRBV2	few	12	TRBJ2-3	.	CASSRNTDTQYF	TGTGCCAGCAGTAGGAACACAGATACGCAGTATTTT
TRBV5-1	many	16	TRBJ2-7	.	CASSLVTRLSSYEQYF	TGCGCCAGCAGCTTGGTGACCAGGCTTAGCTCCTACGAGCAGTACTTC
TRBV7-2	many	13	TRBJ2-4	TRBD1	CASSPDRVNIQYF	TGTGCCAGCAGCCCGGACAGGGTAAACATTCAGTACTTC
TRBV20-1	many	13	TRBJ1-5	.	CSALGGGNQPQHF	TGCAGTGCTCTCGGGGGGGGCAATCAGCCCCAGCATTTT
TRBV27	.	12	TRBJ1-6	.	CASSLYGSPLHF	TGTGCCAGCAGTTTATATGGATCACCCCTCCACTTT
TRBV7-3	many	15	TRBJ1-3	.	CASSLTPGPGNTIYF	TGTGCCAGCAGCTTAACGCCGGGTCCTGGAAACACCATATATTTT
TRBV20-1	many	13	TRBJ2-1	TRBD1	CSASPGGYNEQFF	TGCAGTGCTAGCCCAGGGGGATACAATGAGCAGTTCTTC
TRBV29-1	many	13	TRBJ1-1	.	CSVVRHMNTEAFF	TGCAGCGTTGTAAGGCATATGAACACTGAAGCTTTCTTT
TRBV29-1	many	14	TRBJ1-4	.	CSVEGSTGNEKLFF	TGCAGCGTTGAAGGGTCGACAGGCAATGAAAAACTGTTTTTT
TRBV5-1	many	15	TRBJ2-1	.	CASSKQTPPEDEQFF	TGCGCCAGCAGCAAGCAGACTCCCCCCGAAGATGAGCAGTTCTTC
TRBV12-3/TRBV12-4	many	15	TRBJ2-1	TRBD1	CASSPGQGSSNEQFF	TGTGCCAGCAGTCCGGGACAGGGGTCGTCCAATGAGCAGTTCTTC
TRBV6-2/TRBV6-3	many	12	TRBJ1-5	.	CASSYSHPPQHF	TGTGCCAGCAGTTACTCCCACCCGCCCCAGCATTTT
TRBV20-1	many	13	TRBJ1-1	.	CSAEEDLNTEAFF	TGCAGTGCCGAAGAGGATCTGAACACTGAAGCTTTCTTT
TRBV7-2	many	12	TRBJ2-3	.	CASSSQRRTQYF	TGTGCCAGCAGCTCCCAGAGGAGGACGCAGTATTTT
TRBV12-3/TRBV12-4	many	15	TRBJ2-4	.	CASSFGGVAKNIQYF	TGTGCCAGCAGTTTTGGAGGAGTAGCCAAAAACATTCAGTACTTC
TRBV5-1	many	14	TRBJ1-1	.	CASSYSQGNTEAFF	TGCGCCAGCAGCTACTCTCAGGGGAACACTGAAGCTTTCTTT
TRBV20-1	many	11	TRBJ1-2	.	CSVADYYGYTF	TGCAGTGTTGCAGATTACTATGGCTACACCTTC
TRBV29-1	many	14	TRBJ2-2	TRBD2	CSVGLATNTGELFF	TGCAGCGTTGGACTAGCGACGAACACCGGGGAGCTGTTTTTT
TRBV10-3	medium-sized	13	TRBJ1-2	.	CATEPRGHYGYTF	TGTGCCACTGAGCCCAGGGGTCACTATGGCTACACCTTC
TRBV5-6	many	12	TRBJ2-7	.	CASSYLSYEQYF	TGTGCCAGCAGTTACCTCTCCTACGAGCAGTACTTC
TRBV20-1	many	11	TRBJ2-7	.	CSAKVSYEQYF	TGCAGTGCTAAAGTGTCCTACGAGCAGTACTTC
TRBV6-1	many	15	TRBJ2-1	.	CASSVDYSSYNEQFF	TGTGCCAGCAGTGTCGACTACAGCTCCTACAATGAGCAGTTCTTC
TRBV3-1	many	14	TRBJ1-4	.	CASSPLGYNEKLFF	TGTGCCAGCAGCCCCCTGGGTTATAATGAAAAACTGTTTTTT
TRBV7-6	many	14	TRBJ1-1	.	CASSSGHSNTEAFF	TGTGCCAGCAGCTCCGGACATTCGAACACTGAAGCTTTCTTT
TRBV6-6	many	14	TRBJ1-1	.	CASSYGGRNTEAFF	TGTGCCAGCAGTTATGGGGGCAGGAACACTGAAGCTTTCTTT
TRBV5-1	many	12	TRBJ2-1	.	CASSLDFNEQFF	TGCGCCAGCAGCTTAGACTTCAATGAGCAGTTCTTC
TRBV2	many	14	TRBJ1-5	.	CASRRDYSNQPQHF	TGTGCCAGCAGGAGGGATTATAGCAATCAGCCCCAGCATTTT
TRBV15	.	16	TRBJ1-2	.	CATSRDPNNLNYGYTF	TGTGCCACCAGCAGAGATCCGAACAACCTTAACTATGGCTACACCTTC